The table lists the clone carrying this TCR beta chain with a few counts. The target antigen is unknown. The PCR was carried out with 60 Vbeta primers and 13 Jbeta primers. Sequencing was performed with immunoSEQ multiplex PCR; in TCRdb, only in-frame clones are kept and a portion is missing. The table records some 100,000 clones, around 73% of them present only once. The data stem from a study of cytomegalovirus exposure and HLA in healthy donors. Healthy bone marrow donors supplied every sample. Overall study results and limits: Reportedly, a later analysis found an Asian-associated ancestry cluster had fewer N-insertions than the approximately 700-donor mean.

The sequenced material came from PBMCs. This TCR came from a man aged 40-55 years in good health and CMV-seronegative.

Here the CDR3 reads CASSSRGGETQYF. CDR3 nucleotides: TGTGCCAGCAGCTCCCGGGGGGGAGAGACCCAGTACTTC. This chain joins TRBV7-3 and TRBJ2-5; 8 bases fit TRBD2. The CDR3 extends over 13 amino acids. After removal of 4 bases from V and 4 bases from J, the junction contained 2 bases not matched to a gene. Germline V lookup: CDR1 SGHTA, CDR2 FQGTGA.